This TCR beta chain was obtained from a study of beta chain features in type 1 diabetes (dated by TCRdb to the late 2010s). Regarding the research as a whole: Patients and healthy donors did not differ in mean age, gender distribution, total cell number or subset yield. A total of over 90,000,000 sorted cells were examined across all samples, and a strong correlation was observed between cell number per subset and RNA yield. In the study, TCRB repertoires of sorted circulating CD4+ T cell subsets from recently diagnosed type 1 diabetes patients were compared with those of matched healthy donors. Regulatory and stem cell-like memory subsets were obtained from only 8 patients and about eight healthy donors, while naive and central memory subsets were obtained from all 30 or so donors.

Each donor gave one peripheral blood draw, averaging roughly 100 mL, which was collected into heparinised tubes. A BD FACSAria II and a panel including CD45RO, CCR7, CD25, CD127, CD95 and CD27 were used to sort naive, central memory, regulatory and stem cell-like memory CD4+ T cells. Every sorted population had a purity above 95%. PBMCs were separated immediately by Lymphoprep density gradient centrifugation and were stained directly, without being cultured. Samples were stained and sorted in pairs, with one healthy donor and one patient per experiment, so that batch effects were minimized. To note about this clone: Its antigen is still unknown. There are no base qualities to consult, and no much larger clone falls within one base.

The CDR3 spans 10 residues, from the cysteine through the phenylalanine. Just CDR3 DNA is preserved here, 30 bases in frame from base 1. Taken from the germline V gene (reference sequence), the CDR1 and CDR2 loops are DFQATT and SNEGSKA. The germline ends are 11 bases apart after V is trimmed by 5 bases and J by 9 bases. The High Capacity cDNA Reverse Transcription Kit was used to reverse transcribe all of the isolated RNA, meaning that expressed TCRB transcripts were what got sequenced. Naive, central memory and regulatory T cell samples underwent deep immunoSEQ sequencing, averaging approximately 3.5 million total reads per sample. Sorted cells were lysed in RLT buffer, and RNA was extracted using DNase-treated RNeasy Micro or Mini kits according to cell number. Each cell subset was processed separately to prevent cross-contamination, with patient and healthy donor samples processed together. Using the immunoSEQ multiplex PCR, TCRB sequences were amplified from cDNA into 87-bp fragments spanning the CDR3 region. The amplicons were sequenced using the Illumina HiSeq platform. In the source study's methods: PCR bias was computationally corrected using synthetic template baselines, reads within Hamming distance 2 were collapsed, and singletons that could not be merged were discarded. Reads were aligned against IMGT so that V, D and J genes, CDR3 length and insertions or deletions at six rearrangement sites could be assigned. Within each subset, clonotype counts were normalized to sorted cell number, and only after that were true diversity and Gini coefficients computed with the tcR R package. Repertoire sharing was quantified using the overlap coefficient calculated on TCRB nucleotide sequences. Out-of-frame TCRB sequences from naive cells were analyzed to stand in for the pre-selection repertoire. Sourced from immuneACCESS, this table was stored by TCRdb with only in-frame sequences that have V and J called. A share of the clones is absent; for the studies checked, an unresolved V gene accounts for under half, and the remainder has no known explanation. From that table come the V and J calls and clone size; the DNA was used to work out D and trimming. The sample records about 660,000 clones, about 14% of which are singletons. Roughly 0.04% of the sample is held by the ten biggest clonotypes.

The research as a whole found: Because the HLA sub-analyses included only small numbers of individuals, any influence of HLA type on TCRB rearrangement was left unresolved. Naive, central memory and regulatory TCRB repertoires appeared to be more alike among patients than among healthy donors. PCR may preferentially amplify shorter templates, but because patient and control samples were amplified and corrected together, any resulting skew would affect both groups equally. Type 1 diabetes patients showed a moderate but significant shortening of TCRB CDR3 length in all four CD4+ subsets. At VDJ recombination sites, type 1 diabetes patients had fewer insertions and more deleted nucleotides, which implies abnormalities in thymic rearrangement. Sequencing cDNA rather than genomic DNA could over-represent highly expressing activated cells, although activation and CD3 levels did not differ between groups.

The rearrangement joined TRBV20-1 to TRBJ2-7; the D region is possibly TRBD1 or TRBD2, each matching across 6 bases. This receptor was taken from a man younger than 35 with type 1 diabetes. Material for sequencing was naive CD4+ T cells from blood. Explained via the paper, the cell subset or site label denotes: true naive CD4+ T cells. Read as DNA, the sequence is TGCAGTGCTTCGCGGGACACGCAGTACTTC. This encodes CSASRDTQYF.